What follows are 21 T cell receptor beta chains derived from one specimen sequenced in a study of shared T cell receptors in the human thymus. TCRdb's table, derived via immunoSEQ multiplex PCR, lists solely in-frame clones and lacks some. The sample carries about 660,000 clones, about 90% recorded once. These data also featured in a second study, about human thymus T cells.

Sequenced material: thymocytes. These receptors were obtained from a boy in the first two years of life with a congenital heart defect.

The rearrangement uses TRBV4-2 and TRBJ1-2; D is perhaps TRBD1 (5 bases). The V end was cut by 2 bases, the J end by 5 bases, with 18 bases between. The CDR3 loop spans 16 amino acids. Germline CDR1 is LGHNA and CDR2 is YNFKEQ. The CDR3 protein is CASSQMARGRVYGYTF. The DNA for the CDR3 is TGTGCCAGCAGCCAAATGGCCCGCGGCAGGGTATATGGCTACACCTTC.

The chain employs TRBV5-6 and TRBJ1-2; 7 bases match TRBD1. The germline CDR1 and CDR2 sequences are SGHDT and YYEEEE. The CDR3 totals 12 residues. The trim removed 3 bases at V and 8 bases at J, leaving 4 bases unmatched. CDR3 DNA sequence: TGTGCCAGCAGCTCCACAGGGGCCGGCTACACCTTC. It codes for CASSSTGAGYTF.

This clone was observed a few times. This chain uses TRBV19 with TRBJ2-7; 9 bases fit TRBD1. This CDR3 comprises 14 residues. Unmatched junction bases numbered 4, after V lost 4 bases and J lost 3 bases. Germline V gene sequence: CDR1 LNHDA, CDR2 SQIVND (reference sequence). The CDR3 sequence is CASSRPGQGYEQYF. In nucleotides, the CDR3 is TGTGCCAGTAGTAGACCGGGACAGGGCTACGAGCAGTACTTC.

This clone was counted a single time. The chain employs TRBV27 and TRBJ2-7, with 9 positions matching TRBD2. Per the germline V gene, CDR1 is MNHEY and CDR2 is SMNVEV (reference sequence). V lost 5 bases to trimming and J lost 7 bases; unmatched junction nucleotides: 3. The CDR3 is made up of 12 amino acids. DNA of the CDR3: TGTGCCAGCAGTCGAGCGGGAGGTGAGCAGTACTTC. As protein: CASSRAGGEQYF.

The rearrangement links TRBV2 to TRBJ1-1; D is ambiguous. Looked up from germline, CDR1 is SNHLY and CDR2 is FYNNEI. CDR3 length equals 12 residues. V lost 6 bases, J lost 0 bases, and 5 bases lay in between. The CDR3 DNA is TGTGCCAGCAGGCGGGTGAACACTGAAGCTTTCTTT. It is translated as CASRRVNTEAFF.

The genes are TRBV9 and TRBJ2-7; TRBD1 might be the D (5 bases). V lost 3 bases, J lost 4 bases, and 17 bases lay in between. The CDR3 extends over 15 amino acids. Germline V CDR1 and CDR2: SGDLS, YYNGEE. The CDR3 nucleotides read TGTGCCAGCAGCGCCGCTGTGGGGCCAGAGTACGAGCAGTACTTC. This codes for CASSAAVGPEYEQYF.

This chain links TRBV5-6 with TRBJ2-7, with a tentative D call TRBD1 (5 bases). V was shortened by 0 bases and J by 2 bases, with 12 bases between the two germline ends. This CDR3 has 15 amino acids. In germline, CDR1 is SGHDT, CDR2 YYEEEE. The CDR3 reads CASSLVRRQTYEQYF. As DNA, the CDR3 is TGTGCCAGCAGCTTGGTCCGCCGACAGACCTACGAGCAGTACTTC.

CDR3 region: CAWRTRGDTQYF. The CDR3 DNA reads as TGTGCCTGGAGGACCCGCGGGGATACGCAGTATTTT. The chain uses TRBV30 and TRBJ2-3; tentative D call: TRBD2 (5 bases). Trimming pared 3 bases from V and 6 bases from J, leaving 10 bases between. CDR1 is GTSNPN and CDR2 is SVGIG in the germline V gene (reference sequence). The CDR3 loop spans 12 amino acids.

V usage is TRBV18 and J usage is TRBJ2-1, with 16 bases matching TRBD2. Germline V gene sequence: CDR1 KGHSH, CDR2 LQKENI. V trimming: 0 bases; J trimming: 2 bases; junction bases outside the gene matches: 10. CDR3 length: 21 amino acids. The DNA for the CDR3 is TGTGCCAGCTCACCACCCCCCTCGGGACTAGCGGGGGGGCCGACCTACAATGAGCAGTTCTTC. Encoded protein: CASSPPPSGLAGGPTYNEQFF.

This clone appeared a single time. The V call is TRBV28, the J call TRBJ1-5; tentative D call: TRBD1 (6 bases). V lost 7 bases to trimming and J lost 4 bases, with 17 bases between them. Per germline, CDR1 MDHEN and CDR2 SYDVKM. CDR3 size: 15 residues. CDR3 bases: TGTGCCAGCAATAAACAGGGCTCATTTAATCAGCCCCAGCATTTT. Translation gives CASNKQGSFNQPQHF. Full variable domain (missing parts from reference TRBV28 and TRBJ1-5): DVKVTQSSRYLVKRTGEKVFLECVQDMDHENMFWYRQDPGLGLRLIYFSYDVKMKEKGDIPEGYSVSREKKERFSLILESASTNQTSMYLCASNKQGSFNQPQHFGDGTRLSIL.

The V call is TRBV19, the J call TRBJ1-1; 12 nucleotides line up with TRBD1. Germline lookup yields CDR1 LNHDA and CDR2 SQIVND (reference sequence). The junction had 8 bases not matched to a gene; V was cut back by 5 bases and J by 7 bases. The CDR3 totals 15 residues. CDR3 loop: CASSPVGQGADEAFF. In DNA form, the CDR3 reads TGTGCCAGTAGTCCCGTGGGACAGGGGGCGGATGAAGCTTTCTTT.

J is TRBJ2-1 and V is TRBV4-3; 15 bases are shared with TRBD2. V lost 4 bases, J lost 4 bases, and 8 bases stayed unmatched. The CDR3 is 18 residues long. The germline CDR1 and CDR2 sequences are LGHNA and YSLEER. The CDR3 DNA follows: TGCGCCAGCAGCCCCAAAGGACTAGCGGGAGGGACATACAATGAGCAGTTCTTC. Its translation: CASSPKGLAGGTYNEQFF.

The chain has TRBV5-4 and TRBJ2-2; unclear D gene. The CDR3 is 15 amino acids. The ends were cut back, 4 bases at V and 1 base at J, with 11 bases in the middle. The germline CDR1 and CDR2 sequences are SGHNT and YYREEE (reference sequence). CDR3 DNA: TGTGCCAGCAGCCCTGGTGAGGTGAACACCGGGGAGCTGTTTTTT. Amino acids: CASSPGEVNTGELFF. Using reference TRBV5-4 and TRBJ2-2 for the parts outside the CDR3, the full variable domain is ETGVTQSPTHLIKTRGQQVTLRCSSQSGHNTVSWYQQALGQGPQFIFQYYREEENGRGNFPPRFSGLQFPNYSSELNVNALELDDSALYLCASSPGEVNTGELFFGEGSRLTVL.

This chain connects TRBV6-1 to TRBJ1-4; D remains ambiguous. V was trimmed by 2 bases and J by 5 bases, leaving 3 bases between them. CDR3 length: 12 residues. The germline CDR1 and CDR2 sequences are MNHNS and SASEGT. DNA for the CDR3: TGTGCCAGCAGTGAATTAAATGAAAAACTGTTTTTT. This codes for CASSELNEKLFF.

V gene TRBV6-1 combines with J gene TRBJ1-6; 12 positions match TRBD1. Unmatched junction bases numbered 1, after V lost 0 bases and J lost 10 bases. CDR1 is MNHNS, CDR2 SASEGT, per germline. The CDR3 contains 15 residues. This CDR3 is CASSEAGTGGSPLHF. CDR3 coding DNA: TGTGCCAGCAGTGAAGCGGGGACAGGGGGCTCACCCCTCCACTTT.

J is TRBJ1-2 and V is TRBV15; D gene uncertain. Per germline, CDR1 LNHNV and CDR2 YYDKDF (reference sequence). V lost 3 bases to trimming and J lost 5 bases, with 19 bases between them. The CDR3 spans 16 residues. CDR3 amino acids: CATSSVLFRRRYGYTF. Written as DNA, the CDR3 is TGTGCCACCAGCAGCGTACTATTTAGGAGACGGTATGGCTACACCTTC.

The chain is built from TRBV19 and TRBJ1-6; 7 bases fit TRBD1. J lost 2 bases, V lost 4 bases, and 8 bases had no gene match. The germline V gene encodes CDR1 LNHDA and CDR2 SQIVND (reference sequence). The CDR3 runs to 17 residues. The CDR3 DNA is TGTGCCAGTAGTACGGCGGCAGGGGGAGCCTATAATTCACCCCTCCACTTT. It is translated as CASSTAAGGAYNSPLHF. Together with reference TRBV19 and TRBJ1-6, the CDR3 gives the full variable domain: DGGITQSPKYLFRKEGQNVTLSCEQNLNHDAMYWYRQDPGQGLRLIYYSQIVNDFQKGDIAEGYSVSREKKESFPLTVTSAQKNPTAFYLCASSTAAGGAYNSPLHFGNGTRLTVT.

The rearrangement uses TRBV4-2 and TRBJ1-6; D is perhaps TRBD1 (6 bases). The germline CDR1 and CDR2 sequences are LGHNA and YNFKEQ. Between the trimmed V and J ends, which lost 1 base and 7 bases, there was a span of 14 bases. The CDR3 runs to 16 residues. CDR3 residues: CASSQVRTVRNSPLHF. The CDR3 DNA is TGTGCCAGCAGCCAAGTTCGGACAGTACGGAATTCACCCCTCCACTTT.

This clone was recorded a few times. The chain joins TRBV25-1 to TRBJ2-7; 8 bases are shared with TRBD2. Per germline, CDR1 MGHDK and CDR2 SYGVNS. There are 15 residues in the CDR3. V gave up 5 bases and J gave up 2 bases; unmatched junction bases: 8. The CDR3 region has the DNA TGTGCCAGCAGTTCCGGGACTAGACCCGCCTACGAGCAGTACTTC. It encodes CASSSGTRPAYEQYF.

The gene calls are TRBV6-6 and TRBJ2-7; 8 nucleotides align to TRBD1. V was pared by 6 bases and J by 5 bases, with 6 bases of the junction left unmatched. This CDR3 is built from 13 residues. Germline V gene lookup returns CDR1 MNHNY and CDR2 SVGAGI (reference sequence). CDR3 in amino acids: CASSPGQGHEQYF. CDR3 in DNA: TGTGCCAGCAGCCCCGGACAGGGTCACGAGCAGTACTTC.

This clone appeared a few times. The genes are TRBV25-1 and TRBJ1-1, with 7 bases identical to TRBD1. This CDR3 has 13 amino acids. The trim removed 7 bases at V and 1 base at J, leaving 3 bases unmatched. The germline gives CDR1 MGHDK, CDR2 SYGVNS. The CDR3 loop is CASTSGGNTEAFF. In nucleotides, the CDR3 is TGTGCCAGCACCTCAGGGGGGAACACTGAAGCTTTCTTT.